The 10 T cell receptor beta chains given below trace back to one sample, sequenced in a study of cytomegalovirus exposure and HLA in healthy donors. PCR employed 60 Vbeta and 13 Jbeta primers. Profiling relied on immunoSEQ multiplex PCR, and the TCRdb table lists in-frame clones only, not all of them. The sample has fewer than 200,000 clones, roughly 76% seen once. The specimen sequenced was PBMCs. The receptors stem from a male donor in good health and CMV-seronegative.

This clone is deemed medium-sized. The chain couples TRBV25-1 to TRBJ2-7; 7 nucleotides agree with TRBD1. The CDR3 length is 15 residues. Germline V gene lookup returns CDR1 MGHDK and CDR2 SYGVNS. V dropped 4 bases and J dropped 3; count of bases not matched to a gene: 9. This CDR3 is CASSATGDGFYEQYF. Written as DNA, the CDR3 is TGTGCCAGCAGTGCTACAGGGGACGGATTCTACGAGCAGTACTTC.

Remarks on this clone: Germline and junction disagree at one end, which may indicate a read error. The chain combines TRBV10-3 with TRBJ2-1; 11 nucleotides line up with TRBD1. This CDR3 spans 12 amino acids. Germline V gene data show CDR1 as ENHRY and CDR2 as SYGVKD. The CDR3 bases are TGTGCCATCAGCCGGGACAGGGGGGAAGGGGTCTTC. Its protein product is CAISRDRGEGVF.

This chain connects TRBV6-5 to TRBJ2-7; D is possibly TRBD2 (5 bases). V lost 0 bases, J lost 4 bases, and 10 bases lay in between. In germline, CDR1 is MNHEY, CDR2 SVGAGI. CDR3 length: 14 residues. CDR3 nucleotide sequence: TGTGCCAGCAGTTACTCTTCAGCGGCGTACGAGCAGTACTTC. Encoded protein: CASSYSSAAYEQYF.

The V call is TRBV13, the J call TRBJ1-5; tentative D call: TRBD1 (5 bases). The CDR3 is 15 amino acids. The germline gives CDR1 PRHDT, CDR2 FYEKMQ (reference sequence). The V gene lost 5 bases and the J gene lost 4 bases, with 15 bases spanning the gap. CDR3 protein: CASSRRGGGNQPQHF. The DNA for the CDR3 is TGTGCCAGCAGCAGAAGGGGTGGTGGGAATCAGCCCCAGCATTTT.

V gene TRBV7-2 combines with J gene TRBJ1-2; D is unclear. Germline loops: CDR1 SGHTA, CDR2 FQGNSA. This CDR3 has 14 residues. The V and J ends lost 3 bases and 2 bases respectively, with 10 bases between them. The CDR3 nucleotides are TGTGCCAGCAGCTTTTCTCCAGGCAACTATGGCTACACCTTC. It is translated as CASSFSPGNYGYTF.

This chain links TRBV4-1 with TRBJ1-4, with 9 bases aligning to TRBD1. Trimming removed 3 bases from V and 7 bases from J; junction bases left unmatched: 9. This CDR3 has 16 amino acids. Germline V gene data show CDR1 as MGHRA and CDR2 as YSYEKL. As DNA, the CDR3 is TGCGCCAGCAGCCAGTCTCCGGGACAGGGTGGTGAAAAACTGTTTTTT. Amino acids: CASSQSPGQGGEKLFF.

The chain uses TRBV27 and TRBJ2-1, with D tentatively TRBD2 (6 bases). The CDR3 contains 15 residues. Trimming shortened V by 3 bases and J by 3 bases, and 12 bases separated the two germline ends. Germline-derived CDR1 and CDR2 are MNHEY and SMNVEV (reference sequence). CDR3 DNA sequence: TGTGCCAGCAGTTTGTGGCCGGGAGACTACAATGAGCAGTTCTTC. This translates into CASSLWPGDYNEQFF.

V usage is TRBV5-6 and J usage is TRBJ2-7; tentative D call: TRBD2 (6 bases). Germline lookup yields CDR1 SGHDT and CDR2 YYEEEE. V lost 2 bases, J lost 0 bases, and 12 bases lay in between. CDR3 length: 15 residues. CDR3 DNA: TGTGCCAGCAGCTTCTTAGCGGCAAGCTCCTACGAGCAGTACTTC. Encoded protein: CASSFLAASSYEQYF. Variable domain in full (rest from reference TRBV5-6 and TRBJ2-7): DAGVTQSPTHLIKTRGQQVTLRCSPKSGHDTVSWYQQALGQGPQFIFQYYEEEERQRGNFPDRFSGHQFPNYSSELNVNALLLGDSALYLCASSFLAASSYEQYFGPGTRLTVT.

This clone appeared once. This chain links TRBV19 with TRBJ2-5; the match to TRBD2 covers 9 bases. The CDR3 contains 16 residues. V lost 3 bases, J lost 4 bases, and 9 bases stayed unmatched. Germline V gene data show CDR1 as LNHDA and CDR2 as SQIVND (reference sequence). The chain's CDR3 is CASSMGGGVVGETQYF. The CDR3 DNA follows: TGTGCCAGTAGTATGGGCGGGGGGGTCGTAGGAGAGACCCAGTACTTC.

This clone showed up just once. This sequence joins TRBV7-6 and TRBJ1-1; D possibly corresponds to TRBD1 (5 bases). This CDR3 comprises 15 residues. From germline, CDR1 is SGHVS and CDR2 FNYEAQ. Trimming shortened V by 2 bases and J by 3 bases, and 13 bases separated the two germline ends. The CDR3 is CASSLMAGLDTEAFF. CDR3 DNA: TGTGCCAGCAGCTTAATGGCAGGGCTCGACACTGAAGCTTTCTTT.